This T cell receptor beta chain is drawn from a study of cytomegalovirus exposure and HLA in healthy donors. Whole-study context: A prior analysis found fewer than 120 million unique TCR beta sequences from around 180 million T cells. Findings of the study overall: In a later analysis, most CMV-associated TCR beta chains appeared HLA-restricted. Most TCR sequences were seen very rarely across donors, but some public TCRs occurred in many.

The study ran its PCR with 60 Vbeta and 13 Jbeta primers. Data came from immunoSEQ multiplex PCR; TCRdb stores just in-frame clones and leaves some out. The sample lists under 200,000 clones, 60% to 85% occurring once. Per the germline V gene, CDR1 is ENHRY and CDR2 is SYGVKD. The CDR3 consists of 13 residues. Trimming took off 6 bases at V and 0 bases at J, with 5 bases between the two ends. Remarks on this clone: The antigen is not known.

This TCR came from a woman in her 50s in good health and CMV-seropositive. The sequencing input was PBMCs. The chain joins TRBV10-3 to TRBJ2-2; D is uncertain. This chain's CDR3 is CAIRRSNTGELFF. The CDR3 nucleotides read TGTGCCATCAGGAGGTCGAACACCGGGGAGCTGTTTTTT.